This T cell receptor (beta chain) was obtained from a study of shared clonotypes between healthy human individuals. Profiling relied on immunoSEQ multiplex PCR, and the TCRdb table lists in-frame clones only, not all of them. The table has 150,000 to 200,000 clones, roughly 70% seen once. Trimming stripped 7 bases from V and 1 base from J, with 10 bases between. The CDR3 length is 13 residues. Germline V gives CDR1 SGHAT, CDR2 FQNNGV. Remarks on this clone: Its specificity is not known.

Study-wide results and limits: Clonotype sharing among donors was thought likely to change with sequencing depth.

The chain is built from TRBV11-2 and TRBJ1-1; the D gene is possibly TRBD1 (5 bases). The clonotype was recovered from a man aged 25 to 45 in good health. Sequenced sample: memory CD4+ T cells sorted from blood. The subset denotes: CD45RA-negative fraction. CDR3 nucleotide sequence: TGTGCCAGCACCCGACAGCCGAACACTGAAGCTTTCTTT. Translation: CASTRQPNTEAFF.